One TCR beta chain is described in this entry. The sample belongs to a study of blood T cell repertoires in COVID-19. Background on the study: The cDNA or gDNA used as material had been derived from T cells, B-cell-depleted T cells, or PBMCs.

CDR1 and CDR2 from the germline V gene are SGHRS and YFSETQ. V was cut by 4 bases and J by 0 bases, with 15 bases left in between. The CDR3 is 16 residues long. Original processing methods: Amplifying reference gene primers gave estimates of nucleated cell counts. Profiling relied on immunoSEQ multiplex PCR, and the TCRdb table lists in-frame clones only, not all of them. Clone size and the V and J calls come from that table; the DNA yielded D and trimming. The sample has some 300,000 clones; 75% to 90% are singletons. This receptor was identified in a man younger than 30 with active or convalescent COVID-19. Material for sequencing was peripheral blood. The rearrangement joins TRBV5-1 to TRBJ2-3; tentative D call: TRBD1 (6 bases). The CDR3 DNA sequence: TGCGCCAGCAGCCCGGGGTCAGGGGCTAGCACAGATACGCAGTATTTT. Translating it yields CASSPGSGASTDTQYF.